This paragraph covers one T cell receptor (beta chain) sequence. The target of this receptor is not known. Per-base quality was not reported, and no clone a single base away is much larger than it. The cohort comprised more than 550 healthy bone marrow donors. All cohort members were sampled while nominally healthy, although unrecorded immune exposures were likely present. The donor was CMV seropositive and belonged to the group of more than 250 seropositive cohort members. A peripheral blood sample was collected from each donor, and TCR beta sequencing was performed on peripheral blood mononuclear cells. The Qiagen DNeasy Blood Extraction Kit was used to extract genomic DNA from the blood cell samples. Trimming takes 5 bases off V and 2 bases off J; junction bases not matched to a gene: 2. CDR1 and CDR2 are read off the germline V gene (reference sequence) as SGHKS and YYEKEE. There are 13 amino acids in the CDR3, from cysteine to phenylalanine inclusive. Only CDR3 DNA remains: 39 bases, in frame from the first base.

This entry belongs to a study of cytomegalovirus exposure and HLA in healthy donors listed by TCRdb under 2017. Background on the whole study: In an earlier analysis of 587 of the donors, under 300 Gb of sequence data and 117 million unique TCR beta sequences from roughly 190 million T cells were reported. An early release that covered fewer than 750 HLA-typed donors contained 300 to 350 gigabases of sequencing data and around 80 million unique TCR sequences. Of the approximately 400 genotyped donors, 81% were placed in the genetic ancestry cluster associated with self-reported Caucasian donors. The study aimed to test whether cataloging public T cell receptors could reveal signatures of past pathogen exposure. The T cell repertoires of some 670 subjects were profiled by immunosequencing and related to cytomegalovirus serostatus. Along with the approximately 600-subject first cohort, a separate validation cohort of over a hundred different subjects was used. The study combined high-throughput TCR immunosequencing, statistical association of individual TCRs with disease status, and machine learning to predict cytomegalovirus infection status. A later analysis re-analyzed previously published TCR beta repertoires from 660 or so donors and added high-resolution HLA genotyping to study TCR occurrence patterns. The later analysis used no new phenotypic data to find candidate immune exposures, relying instead on TCR beta sequences and their occurrence across donors. An earlier analysis of several hundred of the donors applied high-throughput TCR beta sequencing to assess whether each TCR beta V gene segment acted as functional or pseudogenic. Donor age, sex, ethnicity and CMV serostatus were compiled together with the repertoire data. Genome-wide SNP genotypes for about 65% of the roughly 670 donors were used in a later genetic analysis, which treated that subset as a discovery cohort. Every discovery cohort repertoire had been produced on one sequencing platform. HLA typing covered class I and class II loci at four-digit resolution. Typing coverage varied by locus: roughly 629-630 donors for A, B, C, DRB1 and DQB1; around 560 for DQA1; 600 to 610 for DPA1; 450 to 480 for DPB1. Roughly five DR-DQ haplotypes were treated as single units for association and clustering because of strong linkage in the cohort. Among about 390 genotyped donors of the cohort, an average of 235,054 unique TCR beta nucleotide sequences were sequenced per donor, roughly a sixth of them non-productive.

The paper's findings and limits, for the study overall: It was suggested by the authors that the approach could potentially be generalized to other disease states and immunological phenotypes. When HLA alleles, especially DR and DQ, strongly co-occurred, attributing TCR associations to individual alleles was difficult. Sequencing depth was assumed to be roughly uniform across donors in the presence/absence analyses, though that assumption may not hold. An association between a missense DCLRE1C variant and V-gene and J-gene trimming of TCR beta chains was found in a later genetic analysis and replicated in an independent cohort. According to a later genetic analysis, donors in an Asian-associated ancestry cluster had fewer N-insertions in productive TCRs than the roughly 660-donor mean. In vitro tests confirmed that three of the cytomegalovirus-associated TCR beta chains recognize cytomegalovirus antigens. In a later analysis, HLA-associated TCR beta chains were found to be more clonally expanded and to have lower generation probabilities than equally common non-associated chains. CMV serostatus was the only immune exposure information available for the cohort. In both the original and validation cohorts, the classifier was reported to diagnose cytomegalovirus status with high specificity and sensitivity. In a later analysis, 15,000 to 20,000 TCR beta sequences were associated with specific HLA alleles at a false discovery rate of 0.05. The earlier analysis of 587 of the donors excluded around 17 rarely observed V segments, including chromosome 9 orphons, because counts were too low. In a later analysis, the rate of TCR association differed among HLA loci, with DRB1 alleles having the most associated TCRs and HLA-C alleles having the fewest. Because some donors lacked HLA typing at each locus, the association tests relied only on the typed subset. Linkage disequilibrium might explain the correlated functional status among segregating V segments, but an unknown experimental factor could not be ruled out. Only TCR beta chains were sequenced in this cohort, and the absence of alpha or paired-chain data limited detectable features. A further reported finding was that TCR beta sequences accurately predicted the HLA-A and HLA-B alleles for most subjects in the first cohort. Some IMGT-functional V segments, including TRBV6-2 and TRBV6-3, could not be distinguished by the 87-base-pair reads and were therefore excluded. A total of 150 to 200 TCR beta chains were listed by the study as associated with cytomegalovirus. Across donors, most TCR sequences were observed very rarely, whereas some public TCRs were present in many individuals. Broadly in line with IMGT annotations, most TCR beta V segments showed up in productive rearrangements about 87% or about 30% of the time in an earlier analysis of some 590 of the donors. A cluster of highly shared sequence variants was judged likely to be a technical artifact of the sequencing pipeline. A later analysis found that most CMV-associated TCR beta chains appeared HLA-restricted, with HLA associations seemingly driven largely by CMV exposure. A later analysis reported that several top co-occurrence clusters appeared linked to parvovirus B19, influenza, CMV and Epstein-Barr virus.

Library generation was performed with the immunoSEQ multiplex PCR assay. For the multiplex PCR, a mixture combining 60 forward primers for TCR Vbeta segments and 13 reverse primers for TCR Jbeta segments was used. Amplification of the CDR3 region of rearranged TCR beta genes was performed with a multiplex PCR assay on genomic DNA. The Illumina HiSeq System was used to sequence the amplified TCR beta libraries as 87-base-pair reads. The published analysis was carried out like this. In a later analysis, some 80 million unique TCR beta chains were counted across the roughly 670 repertoires, and roughly 11 million of these chains were shared by at least two donors. To remove PCR and sequencing errors, raw reads were error-corrected and collapsed into unique sequences using a nearest-neighbor algorithm that merged closely related sequences. To assign V, D and J gene segments, CDR3 sequences were aligned to IMGT reference sequences. For a sequence to be retained, at least a six-nucleotide match to both a V gene segment and a J gene segment was required. A rearrangement counted as productive if the CDR3 had no stop codons and remained in frame with V and J, and every other rearrangement counted as non-productive. Following IMGT convention, CDR3 was defined as the stretch from the second conserved V-encoded cysteine to the conserved J-encoded phenylalanine. Sequences without an unambiguous match to a single V gene segment were excluded from the earlier analysis of 500 to 700 of the donors. In an earlier analysis of some 590 of the donors, a V segment was called functional when productive rearrangements were above 56.7%, and segregating when the standard deviation between donors exceeded 5%. To diagnose cytomegalovirus status from the catalog of TCR beta chain sequences, a statistical classification framework was built. A later analysis assigned V and J genes by comparing TCR nucleotide sequences with IMGT/GENE-DB human TR gene sequences. A later analysis assigned CDR3 sequences and most-parsimonious VDJ recombination scenarios with the TCRdist pipeline. In a later analysis, each TCR beta chain was defined by its CDR3 amino acid sequence together with its V-gene family, and reads lacking a unique V-gene family were excluded. To address suspected cross-contamination and a sequencing artifact, a later analysis removed approximately 590 highly shared, low-generation-probability nucleotide sequences. A later analysis calculated a clonal expansion index for each public chain from normalized within-repertoire ranks of inferred template counts. In a later analysis, generation probabilities were computed with a VDJ recombination model fitted to out-of-frame rearrangements, and the resulting probabilities were checked against IGoR. A later analysis scored TCR-TCR, TCR-HLA and TCR-CMV co-occurrence with hypergeometric tests, applying a repertoire-size bias correction to TCR pairs. A later analysis estimated false discovery rates by permuting HLA or CMV assignments 20 times. In a later analysis, co-occurring TCRs were grouped using DBSCAN, with TCRdist sequence similarity added in when clustering inside HLA-allele-positive subsets. Repertoires with fewer than 30,000 or more than 120,000 public chains, plus five repertoires with anomalous nucleotide sharing, were excluded from co-occurrence clustering. TCRdb's version of the immuneACCESS table is confined to in-frame rearrangements and falls short of the full clone set. An unresolved V gene accounts for under half of the shortfall where checked; the remainder is of unknown origin. V and J calls plus clone size are reproduced from that table; the DNA served to infer D and trimming. Across this sample there are roughly 160,000 clones, with around four fifths seen only once. Jointly, the top ten make up 1% of the sample.

The chain is encoded by TRBV5-5 joined to TRBJ2-7; 9 central bases correspond to TRBD2. What was sequenced was PBMCs. This receptor was identified in a woman aged 50 to 65 in good health and CMV-seropositive. The bases are TGTGCCAGCAGGACTAGCGGCACCTACGAGCAGTACTTC. This codes for CASRTSGTYEQYF.